This T cell receptor (beta chain) is from a study of OX40 agonist ivuxolimab in advanced cancers. Overall study context: One hepatocellular carcinoma and two cutaneous melanoma patients partially responded.

This table comes from immunoSEQ multiplex PCR, and its TCRdb copy is limited to in-frame clones, with some not included. The table lists over 20,000 clones, 78% of them singletons. Judged by abundance, this clone is medium-sized. This CDR3 is 14 amino acids long. Germline CDR1 GTSNPN, CDR2 SVGIG (reference sequence). Trimming cost V 2 bases and J 5 bases, with 15 bases left between them. The sample here was CD4+ or CD8+ T cells sorted from blood, taken in a trial of the OX40 agonist ivuxolimab. The receptor was derived from an adult with an advanced solid tumor such as melanoma, head and neck, liver or kidney cancer. This chain links TRBV30 with TRBJ1-1; D is possibly TRBD1 (5 bases). CDR3 nucleotides: TGTGCCTGGAGTTTAAAGAGGGGATGGACTGAAGCTTTCTTT. Translating gives CAWSLKRGWTEAFF. The complete variable domain, with remaining parts taken from reference TRBV30 and TRBJ1-1, reads SQTIHQWPATLVQPVGSPLSLECTVEGTSNPNLYWYRQAAGRGLQLLFYSVGIGQISSEVPQNLSASRPQDRQFILSSKKLLLSDSGFYLCAWSLKRGWTEAFFGQGTRLTVV.